This entry lists 11 T cell receptor beta chains sequenced from one sample in a study of CD8 T cells in ankylosing spondylitis. TCRdb re-called the 5' RACE reads through MiXCR, storing one row per CDR3 protein. Of under 200,000 distinct CDR3 sequences listed, around 10% are singletons. Sequencing input: blood, either unsorted or a sorted T cell fraction (not recorded which). The receptors shown here come from a male donor with ankylosing spondylitis or in good health (not recorded which).

This chain links TRBV5-1 with TRBJ2-1; 8 bases align to TRBD2. With V trimmed by 4 bases and J by 7 bases, 13 bases remained unmatched. CDR1 SGHRS and CDR2 YFSETQ come from the germline V gene. The CDR3 is 16 amino acids. CDR3 sequence: CASSPLGSGGRNEQFF. The DNA of the CDR3 is TGCGCCAGCAGCCCCCTGGGGAGCGGGGGTAGGAATGAGCAGTTCTTC.

This clonotype was seen many times. The genes are TRBV5-4 and TRBJ2-2; TRBD1 matches at 7 bases. The CDR3 runs to 16 residues. The germline CDR1 and CDR2 sequences are SGHNT and YYREEE (reference sequence). V trimming: 0 bases; J trimming: 5 bases; junction bases outside the gene matches: 7. CDR3 sequence: CASSLEAGGLTGELFF. DNA of the CDR3: TGTGCCAGCAGCTTGGAGGCAGGGGGTTTGACCGGGGAGCTGTTTTTT.

There are many counts of this clonotype. The chain links TRBV20-1 to TRBJ1-5, with 8 bases that match TRBD1. The CDR3 is made up of 16 amino acids. Per the germline V gene, CDR1 is DFQATT and CDR2 is SNEGSKA (reference sequence). Trimming at V came to 0 bases and at J to 8 bases, leaving 12 bases not matched to a gene. In DNA form, the CDR3 reads TGCAGTGCTAGAGACGGACAGGGAACCCTAAGGGAGCCCCAGCATTTT. It encodes CSARDGQGTLREPQHF.

A few counts support this clonotype. The chain has TRBV20-1 and TRBJ2-1; 8 nucleotides align to TRBD2. Germline V lookup: CDR1 DFQATT, CDR2 SNEGSKA (reference sequence). CDR3 size: 14 residues. V dropped 6 bases and J dropped 5; count of bases not matched to a gene: 9. CDR3 in amino acids: CSAHPGRANNEQFF. The CDR3 nucleotides read TGCAGTGCCCACCCCGGGAGGGCCAACAATGAGCAGTTCTTC.

Many counts were recorded for this clonotype. J is TRBJ2-7 and V is TRBV5-1; 11 bases match TRBD2. Germline V gene sequence: CDR1 SGHRS, CDR2 YFSETQ. The CDR3 spans 15 residues. Germline trimming cut 2 bases from V and 7 bases from J; bases unmatched to any gene: 8. The CDR3 DNA reads TGCGCCAGCAGCTTAGGACTAGCGGGTTCGATTGAGCAGTACTTC. Protein: CASSLGLAGSIEQYF.

This clonotype was found many times. This CDR3 is CASSYGGLSNTGELFF. The CDR3 DNA is TGTGCCAGCAGTTACGGGGGACTGTCGAACACCGGGGAGCTGTTTTTT. The chain is built from TRBV6-5 and TRBJ2-2, with D possibly matching TRBD2 (6 bases). V dropped 2 bases and J dropped 0 bases, with 10 bases sitting between them. The germline CDR1 and CDR2 sequences are MNHEY and SVGAGI. The CDR3 extends over 16 amino acids.

In its sample, this clonotype was seen many times. The chain joins TRBV28 to TRBJ2-3; either TRBD1 or TRBD2 may supply D (6 bases each). This CDR3 is built from 19 residues. Germline values: CDR1 MDHEN, CDR2 SYDVKM. The ends were cut back, 6 bases at V and 1 base at J, with 26 bases in the middle. As DNA, the CDR3 is TGTGCCAGCAGATCCCATAAAGTTGGGGGGCTTCGTGGCACAGATACGCAGTATTTT. It specifies CASRSHKVGGLRGTDTQYF.

The chain combines TRBV6-1 with TRBJ1-3; no firm D call. In germline, CDR1 is MNHNS, CDR2 SASEGT. The germline V and J ends were trimmed by 6 bases and 0 bases, with 6 bases remaining between them. The CDR3 runs to 13 residues. CDR3 loop: CASRVSSGNTIYF. DNA for the CDR3: TGTGCCAGCAGGGTGAGCTCTGGAAACACCATATATTTT.

The chain uses TRBV6-5 and TRBJ2-1; 12 bases are shared with TRBD2. CDR1 is MNHEY, CDR2 SVGAGI, per germline. The CDR3 covers 17 residues. V trimming: 0 bases; J trimming: 6 bases; junction bases outside the gene matches: 6. The CDR3 spells CASSYSRASGGGNEQFF. Written as DNA, the CDR3 is TGTGCCAGCAGTTACTCGAGGGCTAGCGGGGGGGGCAATGAGCAGTTCTTC.

This clonotype was found many times. This sequence joins TRBV6-2 or TRBV6-3 and TRBJ1-2; no clear D gene. The CDR3 totals 12 residues. The germline V gene encodes CDR1 MNHEY and CDR2 SVGEGT. V dropped 5 bases and J dropped 6 bases, with 10 bases sitting between them. The CDR3 loop reads CASSQDGDGYTF. For the CDR3, the DNA is TGTGCCAGCAGTCAAGACGGTGATGGCTACACCTTC.

At least ten counts were recorded for this clonotype. This chain connects TRBV12-3 or TRBV12-4 to TRBJ1-2; possibly TRBD1 for D (6 bases). Trimming left V 7 bases short and J 4 bases short, with 22 bases between. This CDR3 is built from 16 residues. The CDR3 is CASTSGQSRVSYGYTF. The CDR3 DNA sequence: TGTGCCAGCACTTCCGGACAGTCTAGGGTTAGCTATGGCTACACCTTC.